Below, 15 T cell receptor beta chains from the same sample are listed, as sequenced in a study of CD8 T cells in ankylosing spondylitis. Study-level points and caveats: A motif in TCR beta, a set of about 8 highly homologous variants, appeared characteristic of ankylosing spondylitis blood.

MiXCR, applied by TCRdb to the 5' RACE reads, yields one record per CDR3 protein. The sample holds around 480,000 distinct CDR3 sequences, roughly 18% seen once. These receptors have no identified antigens. What was sequenced was blood, either unsorted or a sorted T cell fraction (not recorded which). The source is a male donor with ankylosing spondylitis.

The J gene is TRBJ2-2, the V gene TRBV18; 7 bases are a match to TRBD2. V lost 2 bases and J lost 0; bases outside the gene matches: 9. Germline loops: CDR1 KGHSH, CDR2 LQKENI. The length of the CDR3 is 18 residues. CDR3 nucleotide sequence: TGTGCCAGCTCACCAAGCGGGACTAAACCGTCGAACACCGGGGAGCTGTTTTTT. It is translated as CASSPSGTKPSNTGELFF.

The chain is built from TRBV28 and TRBJ2-7; TRBD1 is a possible D gene (6 bases). Trimming stripped 5 bases from V and 7 bases from J, with 12 bases between. There are 12 residues in the CDR3. Germline CDR1 reads MDHEN; CDR2 reads SYDVKM. CDR3 amino acids: CASSTPQGEQYF. The CDR3 coding sequence is TGTGCCAGCAGTACACCCCAGGGGGAGCAGTACTTC. Based on the CDR3 plus reference TRBV28 and TRBJ2-7, the full variable domain is DVKVTQSSRYLVKRTGEKVFLECVQDMDHENMFWYRQDPGLGLRLIYFSYDVKMKEKGDIPEGYSVSREKKERFSLILESASTNQTSMYLCASSTPQGEQYFGPGTRLTVT.

This clonotype was found a few times. J is TRBJ2-4 and V is TRBV20-1, with D possibly being TRBD1 (7 bases). CDR1 DFQATT and CDR2 SNEGSKA come from the germline V gene (reference sequence). This CDR3 has 11 residues. Trimming cost V 6 bases and J 15 bases, with 18 bases left between them. Here the CDR3 reads CSAAGQSNRYF. CDR3 DNA sequence: TGCAGTGCGGCGGGACAGTCAAATCGGTACTTC.

This clonotype is a singleton in its sample. V usage is TRBV18 and J usage is TRBJ2-1; 7 bases are shared with TRBD1. V dropped 0 bases and J dropped 8; count of bases not matched to a gene: 10. The germline V gene has CDR1 KGHSH and CDR2 LQKENI. There are 16 residues in the CDR3. CDR3 sequence reads: CASSPPHRGYLDEQFF. The CDR3 DNA reads as TGTGCCAGCTCACCACCGCACAGGGGTTACTTAGATGAGCAGTTCTTC. Combining the CDR3 with reference TRBV18 and TRBJ2-1 gives the whole variable domain NAGVMQNPRHLVRRRGQEARLRCSPMKGHSHVYWYRQLPEEGLKFMVYLQKENIIDESGMPKERFSAEFPKEGPSILRIQQVVRGDSAAYFCASSPPHRGYLDEQFFGPGTRLTVL.

This clonotype was seen a handful of times. The V and J genes are TRBV2 and TRBJ1-5; TRBD1 agrees at 7 bases. CDR3 length equals 13 residues. After removal of 8 bases from V and 6 bases from J, the junction contained 7 bases not matched to a gene. Germline CDR1 is SNHLY and CDR2 is FYNNEI. CDR3 DNA: TGTGCCAGCGTCTTGACAGGGAGTCAGCCCCAGCATTTT. Translated, it gives CASVLTGSQPQHF.

This clonotype was counted between two and nine times. V is TRBV7-8 and J is TRBJ1-1; 7 bases fit TRBD1. V dropped 3 bases and J dropped 1; count of bases not matched to a gene: 14. Germline CDR1 reads SGHVS; CDR2 reads FQNEAQ. This CDR3 spans 18 amino acids. This CDR3 reads CASSLGSGWQGGNTEAFF. The CDR3 region has the DNA TGTGCCAGCAGCTTGGGTTCCGGGTGGCAGGGGGGGAACACTGAAGCTTTCTTT.

V usage is TRBV11-2 and J usage is TRBJ2-7; 12 bases line up with TRBD1. Trimming took 1 base from V and 7 from J; bases not matched to a gene: 8. CDR3 length: 16 residues. Germline V gives CDR1 SGHAT, CDR2 FQNNGV. CDR3 in amino acids: CASSLVLGQGAGEQYF. The CDR3 DNA reads TGTGCCAGCAGCTTAGTATTGGGACAGGGGGCGGGTGAGCAGTACTTC.

This clonotype was detected a few times. V and J are TRBV27 and TRBJ2-3, with a possible D match to TRBD2 (5 bases). Trimming pared 6 bases from V and 5 bases from J, leaving 9 bases between. Germline CDR1 reads MNHEY; CDR2 reads SMNVEV (reference sequence). CDR3 length: 12 amino acids. The CDR3 loop is CASRGRIDTQYF. CDR3 DNA sequence: TGTGCCAGCAGGGGGAGAATAGATACGCAGTATTTT.

The sample holds many counts of this clonotype. The CDR3 reads CASSRTGGASNEQFF. In nucleotides, the CDR3 is TGTGCCAGCAGCCGTACAGGGGGCGCATCCAATGAGCAGTTCTTC. V and J are TRBV7-2 and TRBJ2-1; 9 bases are shared with TRBD1. V lost 5 bases and J lost 6; bases outside the gene matches: 8. Per the germline V gene, CDR1 is SGHTA and CDR2 is FQGNSA. The CDR3 sequence is 15 residues long.

This clonotype has more than one count but fewer than ten. The chain combines TRBV14 with TRBJ1-1; TRBD1 aligns across 8 bases. The CDR3 totals 13 residues. Germline assignment: CDR1 SGHDN and CDR2 FVKESK. The J segment lost 4 bases and the V segment lost 5 bases, leaving 3 bases of the junction unmatched. The CDR3 DNA reads TGTGCCAGCAGCGGACAGGGTCTCACTGAAGCTTTCTTT. It encodes CASSGQGLTEAFF.

The chain joins TRBV6-1 to TRBJ1-1, with 9 positions matching TRBD1. This CDR3 contains 19 residues. From germline, CDR1 is MNHNS and CDR2 SASEGT. V was clipped by 8 bases and J by 4 bases; unmatched bases: 23. The CDR3 region has the DNA TGTGCCAGCTTGAGGGGGGCCCAGCGACAGGGACAGGGCGGCACTGAAGCTTTCTTT. Translating gives CASLRGAQRQGQGGTEAFF.

The chain has TRBV12-3 or TRBV12-4 and TRBJ1-4; weak D call: TRBD1 (5 bases). This CDR3 region has 15 residues. V shed 3 bases and J shed 3 bases, with 11 bases lying between them. CDR3 coding DNA: TGTGCCAGCAGTTTCAGGGCGACAGCTAATGAAAAACTGTTTTTT. Translating gives CASSFRATANEKLFF.

This chain connects TRBV25-1 to TRBJ1-4, with TRBD1 matching 10 bases. J lost 3 bases, V lost 4 bases, and 8 bases had no gene match. Germline loops: CDR1 MGHDK, CDR2 SYGVNS. The CDR3 spans 17 residues. CDR3 residues: CASSGQDRGRANEKLFF. The CDR3 DNA follows: TGTGCCAGCAGTGGGCAGGACAGGGGGAGGGCTAATGAAAAACTGTTTTTT.

The gene calls are TRBV6-1 and TRBJ1-5; D unclear. CDR1 MNHNS and CDR2 SASEGT come from the germline V gene. Trimming removed 5 bases from V and 6 bases from J, with 14 bases in between. The CDR3 is 14 residues long. CDR3 in amino acids: CASSLLGSPQPQHF. The CDR3 nucleotides read TGTGCCAGCAGTCTTCTAGGGAGCCCTCAGCCCCAGCATTTT.

This clonotype showed up just a few times. The chain has TRBV6-5 and TRBJ1-6; 10 bases match TRBD1. The CDR3 length is 15 residues. V shed 4 bases and J 7 bases; nucleotides not matched to a gene: 4. CDR1 and CDR2 from the germline V gene are MNHEY and SVGAGI. The CDR3 nucleotides read TGTGCCAGCAGTTCAGGGACAGGGGACAATTCACCCCTCCACTTT. Amino acids: CASSSGTGDNSPLHF.